This T cell receptor beta chain was recorded in a study of cytomegalovirus exposure and HLA in healthy donors. Study results and limitations: Most TCR sequences proved rare, with some public TCRs found in many donors.

Profiled with immunoSEQ multiplex PCR; TCRdb holds only in-frame clones, not every one. The sample shows 110,000 or so clones, 88% of them seen only once. Worth noting for this clone: The antigen remains undetermined.

The donors were in the roughly 110-subject validation cohort, distinct from the roughly 700-subject first cohort. This clonotype was sampled from a young woman in good health and CMV-seronegative. Sequenced: PBMCs.

CDR3 sequence: CASSSGQGAAFF. The CDR3 DNA reads TGTGCCAGCAGTTCTGGACAGGGGGCGGCTTTCTTT. V usage is TRBV27 and J usage is TRBJ1-1; 11 bases fit TRBD1. V trimming: 4 bases; J trimming: 11 bases; junction bases outside the gene matches: 3. Germline values: CDR1 MNHEY, CDR2 SMNVEV (reference sequence). The CDR3 has 12 residues.